This T cell receptor beta chain was identified during a study of type 1 regulatory T cells. Study background: T-allo10 is a Tr1-enriched, alloantigen-specific CD4 T cell product made in vitro.

A single record per CDR3 protein comes from TCRdb applying MiXCR to the reads. The table lists 80,000 to 100,000 distinct CDR3 sequences, roughly 30% of them singletons. The germline V gene has CDR1 LNHDA and CDR2 SQIVND (reference sequence). V was shortened by 4 bases and J by 6 bases, with 16 bases between the two germline ends. The CDR3 spans 14 residues. The V gene is TRBV19, the J gene TRBJ2-7; D unclear. The TCR comes from a human donor in good health. The sequenced sample was CD4+ T cells, either the whole sample or a sorted fraction (not recorded which). The CDR3: CASSTSATGGEQYF. The CDR3 DNA reads TGTGCCAGTAGTACTTCCGCCACTGGTGGCGAGCAGTACTTC.